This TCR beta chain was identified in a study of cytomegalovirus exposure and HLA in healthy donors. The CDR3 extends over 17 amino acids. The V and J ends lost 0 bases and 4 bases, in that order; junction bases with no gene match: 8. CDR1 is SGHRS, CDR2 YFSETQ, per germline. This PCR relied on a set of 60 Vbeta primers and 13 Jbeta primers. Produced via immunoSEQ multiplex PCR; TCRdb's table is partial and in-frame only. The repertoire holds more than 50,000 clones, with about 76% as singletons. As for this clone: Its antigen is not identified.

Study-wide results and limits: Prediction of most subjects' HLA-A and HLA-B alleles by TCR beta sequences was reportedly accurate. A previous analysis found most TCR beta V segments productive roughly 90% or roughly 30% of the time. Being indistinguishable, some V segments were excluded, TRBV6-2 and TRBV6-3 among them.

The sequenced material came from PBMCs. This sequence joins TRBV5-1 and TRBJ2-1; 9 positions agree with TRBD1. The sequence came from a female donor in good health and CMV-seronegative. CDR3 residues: CASSLEGGTGNYNEQFF. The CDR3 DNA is TGCGCCAGCAGCTTGGAAGGGGGGACAGGGAATTACAATGAGCAGTTCTTC. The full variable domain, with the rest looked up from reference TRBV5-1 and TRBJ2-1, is KAGVTQTPRYLIKTRGQQVTLSCSPISGHRSVSWYQQTPGQGLQFLFEYFSETQRNKGNFPGRFSGRQFSNSRSEMNVSTLELGDSALYLCASSLEGGTGNYNEQFFGPGTRLTVL.